Reported below is one T cell receptor (beta chain). The germline CDR1 and CDR2 sequences are LGHDT and YNNKEL (reference sequence). V was cut by 4 bases and J by 0 bases, with 10 bases left in between. This CDR3 contains 14 residues. The sample originates from a study of blood T cell repertoires in COVID-19. Whole-study context: Material from acute and convalescent COVID-19 was sourced from the United States, Italy and Spain.

Methods used by the authors: Amplifying reference gene primers gave estimates of nucleated cell counts. TCRdb's table, derived via immunoSEQ multiplex PCR, lists solely in-frame clones and lacks some. The DNA gave D and trimming, while V, J and clone size come from that table. Of roughly 120,000 clones in the sample, approximately 87% were seen once. The clonotype originates from a man in his sixties with acute or convalescent COVID-19. The V and J genes are TRBV3-1 (or the pseudogene TRBV3-2) and TRBJ2-7; the D is unclear. The sequenced sample consisted of peripheral blood. The CDR3 DNA reads as TGTGCCAGCAGCCGTCAGACTGACTCCTACGAGCAGTACTTC. It is translated as CASSRQTDSYEQYF.